One sample yielded the 22 T cell receptor beta chains listed below, sequenced in a study of T cells in Graves' hyperthyroidism and ophthalmopathy. TCR beta CDR3 regions were amplified from RNA. First-round RT-PCR of the TCR CDR3 relied on the HTBI primer set. TCRdb passed the multiplex PCR reads through MiXCR, listing each CDR3 protein once. The sample lists more than 500,000 distinct CDR3 sequences; approximately 15% were seen once. Source material: blood. All receptors derive from a woman aged 40 to 50 with Graves' hyperthyroidism.

The table lists this clonotype with many counts. V and J are TRBV27 and TRBJ2-7, with unresolved D. This CDR3 is built from 14 residues. V lost 5 bases, J lost 5 bases, and 16 bases lay in between. Germline assignment: CDR1 MNHEY and CDR2 SMNVEV (reference sequence). CDR3 protein: CASSPVDPKNEQYF. CDR3 DNA sequence: TGTGCCAGCAGTCCAGTGGACCCTAAGAACGAGCAGTACTTC.

This clonotype was recorded many times. V is TRBV14 and J is TRBJ2-7; 9 positions match TRBD1. Germline CDR1 is SGHDN and CDR2 is FVKESK. The CDR3 covers 15 residues. Trimming removed 1 base from V and 1 base from J; junction bases left unmatched: 2. The chain's CDR3 is CASSQAGTGSYEQYF. As DNA, the CDR3 is TGTGCCAGCAGCCAAGCCGGGACAGGGTCCTACGAGCAGTACTTC.

This clonotype has just a few counts. The J gene is TRBJ1-5, the V gene TRBV6-5; 9 nucleotides match TRBD1. Per germline, CDR1 MNHEY and CDR2 SVGAGI. The J segment lost 6 bases and the V segment lost 4 bases, leaving 7 bases of the junction unmatched. This CDR3 contains 15 residues. CDR3 loop: CASSSDRGVRQPQHF. The CDR3 bases are TGTGCCAGCAGTTCTGACAGGGGGGTTCGTCAGCCCCAGCATTTT.

In regard to this clonotype: One end of the junction is discordant with germline, which a read error may explain. This chain links TRBV12-3 or TRBV12-4 with TRBJ1-5; 8 bases line up with TRBD1. The CDR3 is 13 residues long. CDR3 amino acids: CASSPSHRDRLDF. The CDR3 DNA is TGTGCCAGCAGTCCCTCTCACCGGGACAGGCTAGATTTT.

This clonotype was observed at least ten times. The chain is built from TRBV20-1 and TRBJ2-1; no clear D gene. The ends were cut back, 0 bases at V and 5 bases at J, with 14 bases in the middle. CDR3 length: 15 amino acids. In germline, CDR1 is DFQATT, CDR2 SNEGSKA (reference sequence). This chain's CDR3 is CSARDPARSHNEQFF. CDR3 sequence (DNA): TGCAGTGCTAGAGATCCGGCTAGGAGCCACAATGAGCAGTTCTTC.

A word on this clonotype: This may stem from a read error, because a much larger clone lies one nucleotide away. The chain is built from TRBV11-3 and TRBJ1-2; D unresolved. The CDR3 extends over 16 amino acids. V lost 0 bases, J lost 8 bases, and 19 bases lay in between. Germline CDR1 and CDR2: SGHNT and YENEEA. The CDR3 here is CASSLDGRDRLGGYTF. In DNA, the CDR3 is TGTGCCAGCAGCTTAGATGGAAGGGATAGACTTGGCGGCTACACCTTC.

A word on this clonotype: Compared with germline, one end of the junction differs, possibly owing to a read error. This chain connects TRBV12-3 or TRBV12-4 to TRBJ2-2; D is unclear. CDR3 length: 15 residues. CDR3 sequence: CANSLAPTFGGELFF. The CDR3, as DNA: TGTGCCAACAGTTTGGCTCCGACCTTCGGCGGGGAGCTGTTTTTT.

This clonotype was counted at least ten times. J is TRBJ1-1 and V is TRBV12-3 or TRBV12-4, with D unresolved. The CDR3 has 12 amino acids. The V end lost 6 bases, the J end lost 0 bases, and 5 bases lay between the germline ends. The CDR3: CASRLLNTEAFF. The CDR3 bases are TGTGCCAGCAGGCTGCTGAACACTGAAGCTTTCTTT.

In its sample, this clonotype was seen many times. CDR3 region: CASSLLDWGDTQYF. The CDR3 bases are TGCGCCAGCAGCTTGCTGGACTGGGGGGATACGCAGTATTTT. V and J are TRBV5-1 and TRBJ2-3, with D possibly being TRBD1 or TRBD2 (5 bases each). Germline V lookup: CDR1 SGHRS, CDR2 YFSETQ. The germline V and J ends were trimmed by 1 base and 6 bases, with 12 bases remaining between them. CDR3 length: 14 amino acids.

This clonotype was picked up a small number of times. This sequence joins TRBV6-1 and TRBJ1-3; 9 nucleotides align to TRBD1. CDR1 and CDR2 from the germline V gene are MNHNS and SASEGT. This CDR3 is 17 amino acids long. V shed 6 bases, J shed 4 bases, and the junction held 13 bases outside the gene matches. For the CDR3, the DNA is TGTGCCAGCAGGCAACTGCCGGGACAGGGAGCCGGAAACACCATATATTTT. Residues: CASRQLPGQGAGNTIYF.

This clonotype was recorded only once. At one boundary the junction diverges from the germline segment, which might be a read error. The CDR3 is CNVEEGGSEQFF. The DNA for the CDR3 is TGCAACGTTGAAGAGGGGGGAAGTGAGCAGTTCTTC. The gene calls are TRBV29-1 and TRBJ2-1, with D perhaps being TRBD1 or TRBD2 (6 bases each). Germline CDR1 is SQVTM and CDR2 is ANQGSEA. CDR3 length equals 12 residues.

The chain is built from TRBV5-6 and TRBJ2-3; the match to TRBD1 covers 8 bases. Germline-derived CDR1 and CDR2 are SGHDT and YYEEEE. This CDR3 is built from 16 residues. V lost 1 base to trimming and J lost 2 bases; unmatched junction nucleotides: 6. The CDR3 protein is CASSLFRTGFTDTQYF. CDR3 nucleotides: TGTGCCAGCAGCTTGTTTCGGACAGGGTTCACAGATACGCAGTATTTT.

This clonotype appeared a few times. The V gene is TRBV19, the J gene TRBJ1-1, with D maybe TRBD1 (5 bases). Trimming removed 4 bases at V and 0 bases at J, with 18 bases between. CDR1 and CDR2 from the germline V gene are LNHDA and SQIVND (reference sequence). The CDR3 is 17 residues long. In nucleotides, the CDR3 is TGTGCCAGTAGTAAGAGGAAGGTTGAGGGGATGAACACTGAAGCTTTCTTT. Translation: CASSKRKVEGMNTEAFF.

This clonotype was found many times. The rearrangement links TRBV11-2 to TRBJ2-3; D is perhaps TRBD2 (5 bases). The CDR3 has 15 residues. CDR1 and CDR2 from the germline V gene are SGHAT and FQNNGV. With 3 bases removed from V and 3 bases from J, the gap between germline ends came to 13 bases. The CDR3 region is CASSLQGLPTDTQYF. CDR3 in DNA: TGTGCCAGCAGCTTGCAAGGACTCCCTACAGATACGCAGTATTTT.

This clonotype was seen at least ten times. V gene TRBV29-1 combines with J gene TRBJ1-1; a weak D match, TRBD1 (6 bases). With 5 bases removed from V and 4 bases from J, the gap between germline ends came to 8 bases. CDR1 SQVTM and CDR2 ANQGSEA come from the germline V gene. This CDR3 contains 11 residues. CDR3 amino acids: CSVLGGTEAFF. The CDR3 region has the DNA TGCAGCGTTTTAGGGGGCACTGAAGCTTTCTTT.

This clonotype has a count of ten or more. This chain joins TRBV30 and TRBJ2-3, with TRBD1 matching over 7 bases. The CDR3 has 13 amino acids. Germline V gene lookup returns CDR1 GTSNPN and CDR2 SVGIG (reference sequence). J gave up 4 bases and V 7 bases, and 8 bases lay outside the gene matches. In DNA, the CDR3 is TGTGCCTACGACAGGGCCAGGGCAGATACGCAGTATTTT. Translated: CAYDRARADTQYF.

This clonotype was detected ten times or more. This rearrangement joins TRBV12-3 or TRBV12-4 to TRBJ2-7, with TRBD1 matching over 8 bases. The CDR3 runs 14 residues. V shed 4 bases, J shed 5 bases, and the junction held 7 bases outside the gene matches. The CDR3 here is CASSSDRGPHEQYF. As DNA, the CDR3 is TGTGCCAGCAGTTCCGACAGGGGACCACACGAGCAGTACTTC.

In its sample, this clonotype was seen many times. The gene calls are TRBV28 and TRBJ1-5, with D possibly TRBD1 on 6 matching bases. The CDR3 totals 16 residues. The germline CDR1 and CDR2 sequences are MDHEN and SYDVKM. The V end was cut by 8 bases, the J end by 5 bases, with 22 bases between. CDR3 loop: CASRTGDMFFYQPQHF. The CDR3 coding sequence is TGTGCCAGCCGTACCGGGGACATGTTTTTCTATCAGCCCCAGCATTTT.

This clonotype occurred a few times. CDR3 bases: TGTGCCAGTAGTCGGACAGGACTCAGCTCCTACGAGCAGTACTTC. Its protein is CASSRTGLSSYEQYF. The chain links TRBV19 to TRBJ2-7, with 7 bases identical to TRBD1. The germline CDR1 and CDR2 sequences are LNHDA and SQIVND (reference sequence). The J segment lost 0 bases and the V segment lost 5 bases, leaving 7 bases of the junction unmatched. The CDR3 covers 15 residues.

The rearrangement joins TRBV12-3 or TRBV12-4 to TRBJ2-6; D is unclear. V lost 6 bases to trimming and J lost 0 bases, with 9 bases between them. The CDR3 has 15 residues. The CDR3 DNA reads as TGTGCCAGCAGCCACCAATTCTCTGGGGCCAACGTCCTGACTTTC. Translated: CASSHQFSGANVLTF.

A few counts support this clonotype. This chain links TRBV11-2 with TRBJ1-1, with TRBD1 as a possible D gene (5 bases). This CDR3 region has 14 residues. The V gene's germline CDR1 is SGHAT and CDR2 FQNNGV. Trimming shortened V by 3 bases and J by 1 base, and 9 bases separated the two germline ends. The CDR3 DNA is TGTGCCAGCAGCTTGGGACGGTCGAACACTGAAGCTTTCTTT. Translation: CASSLGRSNTEAFF.

The sample holds many counts of this clonotype. One base away lies a much larger clone, so this may be a sequencing read error. This chain connects TRBV5-5 to TRBJ2-5; TRBD1 matches at 8 bases. This CDR3 spans 13 amino acids. Germline CDR1 is SGHKS and CDR2 is YYEKEE (reference sequence). After removal of 2 bases from V and 4 bases from J, the junction contained 1 base not matched to a gene. In DNA form, the CDR3 reads TGTGCCAGCAGCTTTGGACAGGGAGAGACCCAGTACTTC. Translation gives CASSFGQGETQYF.